This T cell receptor (beta chain) was identified in a study of identical twins. Turning to this clonotype: Antigen: not known.

Overall study results and limits: While abundant cord blood beta clonotypes carried fewer insertions, memory repertoires showed no such pattern. The analysis was cross-sectional rather than longitudinal within donors.

TCRdb analysed the 5' RACE reads with MiXCR anew, one entry per CDR3 protein. The table records roughly 750,000 distinct CDR3 sequences, around 20% of them present only once. This CDR3 has 14 amino acids. V lost 4 bases and J lost 6, with 16 bases in between. Per germline, CDR1 SGDLS and CDR2 YYNGEE. These data were also filed under a second study, of T cells expressing NK-cell markers. That work states: Most of the eight sequenced donors tested HCMV-seropositive; one tested seronegative. 1.0-7.0% of CD8+ T cells in over five donors belonged to dominant NKG2C+ clonotypes.

The chain links TRBV9 to TRBJ1-2, with D uncertain. The specimen was PBMCs. The clonotype comes from a woman under 30 in good health. The CDR3 is CASSPDPGRHGYTF. The CDR3 nucleotides are TGTGCCAGCAGCCCAGACCCCGGGCGGCATGGCTACACCTTC.